The entry below gives a single T cell receptor beta chain sequence along with its context. A junction boundary mismatches the germline segment, possibly from a read error. Original processing notes: Using reference gene primer amplification, nucleated cell counts were estimated. Sequencing was performed with immunoSEQ multiplex PCR; in TCRdb, only in-frame clones are kept and a portion is missing. V and J calls plus clone size are reproduced from that table; the DNA served to infer D and trimming. The sample yields under 250,000 clones, 82% seen once. Germline V CDR1 and CDR2: MNHEY, SVGEGT. CDR3 length: 11 residues. This record belongs to a study of blood T cell repertoires in COVID-19. Looking at the study overall: COVID-19 samples from acute and convalescent phases originated in the United States, Italy and Spain. Sample material is recorded as cDNA or gDNA derived from T cells, B-cell-depleted T cells, or PBMCs.

This chain joins TRBV6-2 or TRBV6-3 and TRBJ2-5; D is ambiguous. Sequencing used peripheral blood. The receptor was derived from a woman aged 70-85 years with acute or convalescent COVID-19. The CDR3 loop is CASSYQETQYF. The CDR3 region has the DNA TGTGCCAGCAGTTACCAGGAGACCCAGTACTTC.